The present entry profiles one T cell receptor beta chain with its context. There are 16 residues in the CDR3. V gave up 1 base and J gave up 3 bases, with 13 bases separating them. Germline lookup yields CDR1 SGDLS and CDR2 YYNGEE. This sample stems from a study of blood T cell repertoires in COVID-19. Study details: Donors in the United States, Italy and Spain gave samples during acute or convalescent COVID-19. The cDNA or gDNA used as material had been derived from T cells, B-cell-depleted T cells, or PBMCs.

Per the authors' pipeline: Researchers report that nucleated cell counts were estimated from reference gene primer amplification. The data were produced by immunoSEQ multiplex PCR, yet TCRdb's version contains in-frame clones alone and is incomplete. The V and J calls and clone size were taken over from that table, and D and trimming were inferred from the DNA. The table lists roughly 140,000 clones, approximately 86% of them singletons. The source material was peripheral blood. The J gene is TRBJ1-4, the V gene TRBV9; D possibly corresponds to TRBD1 (5 bases). The sequence came from a woman aged 55-69 years with active or convalescent COVID-19. The CDR3: CASSVFGGSPNEKLFF. CDR3 coding DNA: TGTGCCAGCAGCGTATTTGGGGGGTCCCCTAATGAAAAACTGTTTTTT.